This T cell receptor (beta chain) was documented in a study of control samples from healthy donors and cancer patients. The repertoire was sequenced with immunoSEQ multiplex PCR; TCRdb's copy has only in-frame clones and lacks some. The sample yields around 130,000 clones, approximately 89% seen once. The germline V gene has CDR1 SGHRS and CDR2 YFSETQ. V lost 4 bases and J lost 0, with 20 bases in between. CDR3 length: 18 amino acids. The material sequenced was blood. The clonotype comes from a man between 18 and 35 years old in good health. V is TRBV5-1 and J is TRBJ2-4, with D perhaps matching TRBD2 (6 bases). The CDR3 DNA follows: TGCGCCAGCAGCCCTGGCGAGGACTATCTCCTAGCCAAAAACATTCAGTACTTC. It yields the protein CASSPGEDYLLAKNIQYF.